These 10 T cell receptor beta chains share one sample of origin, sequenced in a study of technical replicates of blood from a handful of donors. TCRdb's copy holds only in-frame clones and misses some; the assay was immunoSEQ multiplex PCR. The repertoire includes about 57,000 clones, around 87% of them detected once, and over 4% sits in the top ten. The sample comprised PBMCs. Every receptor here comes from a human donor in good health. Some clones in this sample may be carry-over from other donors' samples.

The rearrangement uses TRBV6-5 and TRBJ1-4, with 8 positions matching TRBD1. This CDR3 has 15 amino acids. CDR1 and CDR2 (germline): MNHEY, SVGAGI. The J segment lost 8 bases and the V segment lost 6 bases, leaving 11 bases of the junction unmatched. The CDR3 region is CASSSGQVLMEKLFF. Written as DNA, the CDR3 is TGTGCCAGCAGCTCGGGACAGGTCTTGATGGAAAAACTGTTTTTT.

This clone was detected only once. CDR3 bases: TGTGCCAGCAGCTTAGATCAGGGCACTTCCTACGAGCAGTACTTC. Protein: CASSLDQGTSYEQYF. The genes are TRBV11-2 and TRBJ2-7, with D possibly TRBD1 on 5 matching bases. Germline assignment: CDR1 SGHAT and CDR2 FQNNGV. The CDR3 loop spans 15 amino acids. Trimming took 0 bases from V and 1 from J, leaving 10 bases between them. Full variable domain (remainder filled in from reference TRBV11-2 and TRBJ2-7): EAGVAQSPRYKIIEKRQSVAFWCNPISGHATLYWYQQILGQGPKLLIQFQNNGVVDDSQLPKDRFSAERLKGVDSTLKIQPAKLEDSAVYLCASSLDQGTSYEQYFGPGTRLTVT.

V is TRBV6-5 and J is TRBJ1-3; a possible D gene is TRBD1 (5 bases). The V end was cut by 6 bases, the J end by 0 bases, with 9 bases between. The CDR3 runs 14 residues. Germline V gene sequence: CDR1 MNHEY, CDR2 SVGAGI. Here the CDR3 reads CASSQGRSGNTIYF. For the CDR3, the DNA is TGTGCCAGCAGCCAGGGCCGCTCTGGAAACACCATATATTTT.

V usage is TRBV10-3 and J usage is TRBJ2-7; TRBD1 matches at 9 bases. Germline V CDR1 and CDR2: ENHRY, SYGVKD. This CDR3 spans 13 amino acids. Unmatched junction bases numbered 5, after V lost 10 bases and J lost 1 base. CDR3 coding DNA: TGTGCCACCAATGGACAGGGGTCCTACGAGCAGTACTTC. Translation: CATNGQGSYEQYF.

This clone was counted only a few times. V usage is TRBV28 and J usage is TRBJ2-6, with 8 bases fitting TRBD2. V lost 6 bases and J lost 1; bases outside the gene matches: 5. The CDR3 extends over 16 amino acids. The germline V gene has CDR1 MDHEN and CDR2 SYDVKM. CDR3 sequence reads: CASRESGGSGANVLTF. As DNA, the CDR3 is TGTGCCAGCAGGGAATCGGGGGGGTCTGGGGCCAACGTCCTGACTTTC. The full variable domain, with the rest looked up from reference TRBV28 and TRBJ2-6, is DVKVTQSSRYLVKRTGEKVFLECVQDMDHENMFWYRQDPGLGLRLIYFSYDVKMKEKGDIPEGYSVSREKKERFSLILESASTNQTSMYLCASRESGGSGANVLTFGAGSRLTVL.

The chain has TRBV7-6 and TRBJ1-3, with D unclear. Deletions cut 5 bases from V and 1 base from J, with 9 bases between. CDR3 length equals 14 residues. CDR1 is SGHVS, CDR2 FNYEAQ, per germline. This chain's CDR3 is CASSTTGSGNTIYF. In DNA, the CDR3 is TGTGCCAGCAGCACCACCGGGTCTGGAAACACCATATATTTT.

CDR3 amino acids: CAWSVGGRRTDTQYF. The CDR3, as DNA: TGTGCCTGGAGTGTTGGGGGGAGGCGAACAGATACGCAGTATTTT. The chain employs TRBV30 and TRBJ2-3; D perhaps matches TRBD2 (6 bases). CDR3 length: 15 residues. Germline loops: CDR1 GTSNPN, CDR2 SVGIG (reference sequence). Between the trimmed V and J ends, which lost 0 bases and 3 bases, there was a span of 13 bases.

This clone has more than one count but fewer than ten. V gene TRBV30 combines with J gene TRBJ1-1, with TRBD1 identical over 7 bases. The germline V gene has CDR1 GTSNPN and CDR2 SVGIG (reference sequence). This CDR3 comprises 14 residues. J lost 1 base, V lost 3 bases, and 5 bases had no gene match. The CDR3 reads CAWRSQGGNTEAFF. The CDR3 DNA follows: TGTGCCTGGAGATCTCAGGGGGGGAACACTGAAGCTTTCTTT.

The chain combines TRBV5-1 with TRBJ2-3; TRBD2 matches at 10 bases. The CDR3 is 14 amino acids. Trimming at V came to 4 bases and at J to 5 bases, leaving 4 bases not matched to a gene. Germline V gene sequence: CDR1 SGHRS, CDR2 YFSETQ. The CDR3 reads CASSGGLAKDTQYF. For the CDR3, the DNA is TGCGCCAGCAGCGGGGGACTAGCGAAAGATACGCAGTATTTT.

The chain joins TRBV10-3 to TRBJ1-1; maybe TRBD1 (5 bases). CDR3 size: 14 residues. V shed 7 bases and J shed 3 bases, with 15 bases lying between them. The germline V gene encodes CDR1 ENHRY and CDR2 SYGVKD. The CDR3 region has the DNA TGTGCCATCACAGATGTGGGGGAGGACACTGAAGCTTTCTTT. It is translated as CAITDVGEDTEAFF.